The present entry profiles one T cell receptor beta chain with its context. Antigen: not known. The germline CDR1 and CDR2 sequences are SGHVS and FQNEAQ. Trimming left V 4 bases short and J 6 bases short, with 14 bases between. CDR3 length equals 14 residues. The data originate from a study of T cell responses to AZD1222 COVID-19 vaccine. On the study more broadly: Second-dose schedules of about 4 or about 12 weeks were combined.

Here immunoSEQ multiplex PCR was the method, and the copy in TCRdb shows in-frame clones only, minus some. Of under 150,000 clones listed, about 87% are singletons. Study-level points and caveats: In a largely white British group with more females than males, clonal diversity was possibly underestimated. Seropositivity was recorded at baseline in only a handful of AZD1222 recipients. Variant regions that are unmutated are reportedly the target of nearly half of spike-specific TCRs.

This clonotype was sampled from an adult in good health. The material was peripheral blood, obtained on day 0 of AZD1222 vaccination. The chain combines TRBV7-8 with TRBJ2-3; either TRBD1 or TRBD2 may supply D (5 bases each). The CDR3 loop is CASSSGPLGDTQYF. The CDR3 coding sequence is TGTGCCAGCAGCTCGGGACCACTAGGTGATACGCAGTATTTT.